These T cell receptor beta chains were read from a single sample in a study of vaccination effects on CD4 cells after COVID-19. No cognate antigen is known for these TCRs. Profiling relied on immunoSEQ multiplex PCR, and the TCRdb table lists in-frame clones only, not all of them. The sample includes about 24,000 clones, roughly 70% of them seen just once. The sample here was CD4+ T cells from PBMCs cultured with HCoV-NL63 spike peptides, taken before COVID-19 vaccination. The receptors stem from a human donor who received a COVID-19 vaccine. The CDR3 runs from the conserved cysteine through the conserved F or W. Fields, in order: D gene, V gene, clone size, J gene, CDR3 DNA, CDR3 protein. A D gene is named only where the DNA matches it firmly. Some rows have no size entry. The others give once, few or many, or a class for an expanded clone.

D gene: TRBD2
V gene: TRBV5-1
clone size: .
J gene: TRBJ2-7
CDR3 DNA: TGCGCCAGCAGCTTTAGGACGGGAGGTAGCAACGAGCAGTACTTC
CDR3 protein: CASSFRTGGSNEQYF

D gene: TRBD2
V gene: TRBV5-4
clone size: .
J gene: TRBJ2-3
CDR3 DNA: TGTGCCAGCAGCCTCCGGGTGGGCGGGGGGGTCCGTAGTGATACGCAGTATTTT
CDR3 protein: CASSLRVGGGVRSDTQYF

D gene: .
V gene: TRBV5-1
clone size: large
J gene: TRBJ2-7
CDR3 DNA: TGCGCCAGCAGCGCACAGCCGTCCGAGGGTGGCGAGCAGTACTTC
CDR3 protein: CASSAQPSEGGEQYF

D gene: .
V gene: TRBV5-1
clone size: .
J gene: TRBJ1-1
CDR3 DNA: TGCGCCAGCAGCCCAAGGACGGGGTCCTACACTGAAGCTTTCTTT
CDR3 protein: CASSPRTGSYTEAFF

D gene: .
V gene: TRBV27
clone size: few
J gene: TRBJ2-3
CDR3 DNA: TGTGCCAGCAGTTTATATGCCGGAGAAAGCACAGATACGCAGTATTTT
CDR3 protein: CASSLYAGESTDTQYF

D gene: .
V gene: TRBV14
clone size: .
J gene: TRBJ2-3
CDR3 DNA: TGTGCCAGCAGCCAAGATCGATCGGCAGATACGCAGTATTTT
CDR3 protein: CASSQDRSADTQYF

D gene: TRBD1
V gene: TRBV30
clone size: few
J gene: TRBJ1-2
CDR3 DNA: TGTGCCTGGGAACCAGGGGGCGCGGGTGGCTACACCTTC
CDR3 protein: CAWEPGGAGGYTF

D gene: TRBD2
V gene: TRBV5-4
clone size: .
J gene: TRBJ2-1
CDR3 DNA: TGTGCCAGCAGCGGGGGGGGACTAGCGGGAGATGAGCAGTTCTTC
CDR3 protein: CASSGGGLAGDEQFF

D gene: .
V gene: TRBV10-3
clone size: .
J gene: TRBJ2-1
CDR3 DNA: TGTGCGGCCGGGACTGCATACAATGAGCAGTTCTTC
CDR3 protein: CAAGTAYNEQFF

D gene: .
V gene: TRBV6-5
clone size: .
J gene: TRBJ2-5
CDR3 DNA: TGTGCCAGCAGTTACTCAGGGTCCCGTCAAGAGACCCAGTACTTC
CDR3 protein: CASSYSGSRQETQYF

D gene: TRBD1
V gene: TRBV5-1
clone size: once
J gene: TRBJ1-1
CDR3 DNA: TGCGCCAGCAGCCAACCAATCTCCGGGACAGAGAACACTGAAGCTTTCTTT
CDR3 protein: CASSQPISGTENTEAFF

D gene: .
V gene: TRBV6-5
clone size: .
J gene: TRBJ2-3
CDR3 DNA: TGTGCCAGCGGGGTAGATACGCAGTATTTT
CDR3 protein: CASGVDTQYF